The 21 T cell receptor beta chains presented below share a single source sample, sequenced in a study of neurological immune-mediated disorders. TCRdb reanalysed the 5' RACE reads using MiXCR and keeps one entry per CDR3 protein. The sample has some 26,000 distinct CDR3 sequences; about 3.5% are singletons. Source material: PBMCs. Receptors were obtained from a woman aged 25 to 39 with multiple sclerosis.

This clonotype showed up many times. The chain is built from TRBV24-1 and TRBJ2-5; the D is unclear. Trimming cost V 3 bases and J 7 bases, with 14 bases left between them. Per the germline V gene, CDR1 is KGHDR and CDR2 is SFDVKD. The CDR3 runs 14 residues. The CDR3 nucleotides are TGTGCCACCAGTGATCGTAATACTCGAGGGACCCAGTACTTC. This sequence encodes CATSDRNTRGTQYF.

This clonotype was detected many times. The chain is built from TRBV29-1 and TRBJ1-1, with D perhaps matching TRBD1 (6 bases). V lost 8 bases to trimming and J lost 1 base, with 14 bases between them. Per the germline V gene, CDR1 is SQVTM and CDR2 is ANQGSEA. This CDR3 comprises 13 residues. The CDR3 loop reads CSTLEGGNTEAFF. CDR3 coding DNA: TGCAGCACCCTAGAAGGGGGGAACACTGAAGCTTTCTTT.

The sample holds many counts of this clonotype. This chain joins TRBV7-8 and TRBJ1-1; D remains ambiguous. Germline assignment: CDR1 SGHVS and CDR2 FQNEAQ. The CDR3 length is 12 residues. Trimming took 3 bases from V and 5 from J, leaving 7 bases between them. The CDR3 DNA sequence: TGTGCCAGCAGCTTTCAAATAACTGAAGCTTTCTTT. Its translation is CASSFQITEAFF.

In this sample, this clonotype turned up many times. V is TRBV20-1 and J is TRBJ2-1, with TRBD2 matching 7 bases. The V segment lost 1 base and the J segment 0 bases; nucleotides outside the gene matches: 12. CDR3 length: 18 amino acids. Looked up from germline, CDR1 is DFQATT and CDR2 is SNEGSKA (reference sequence). CDR3 DNA sequence: TGCAGTGCTAGAGGGGGAGGGAACCATCCGAGCTCCTACAATGAGCAGTTCTTC. It is translated as CSARGGGNHPSSYNEQFF.

This clonotype was recorded many times. The chain recombines TRBV12-3 or TRBV12-4 with TRBJ2-1; 8 bases fit TRBD2. The J segment lost 4 bases and the V segment lost 8 bases, leaving 10 bases of the junction unmatched. The CDR3 contains 15 residues. The CDR3 nucleotides are TGTGCCAGCGGGGGCCTAGCGGGTTATTACAATGAGCAGTTCTTC. Amino acid sequence: CASGGLAGYYNEQFF.

This clonotype was recorded at least ten times. The V and J genes are TRBV5-1 and TRBJ2-3, with unresolved D. Trimming pared 6 bases from V and 7 bases from J, leaving 21 bases between. CDR3 length: 15 residues. Germline lookup yields CDR1 SGHRS and CDR2 YFSETQ. CDR3 sequence (DNA): TGCGCCAGCAACCCCCGGGTCAGAAAGGTCCATACGCAGTATTTT. Its protein is CASNPRVRKVHTQYF.

This clonotype was detected only a few times. An end of the junction differs from the germline gene, which may be a read error. The chain joins TRBV20-1 to TRBJ2-4; D is unclear. Germline CDR1 DFQATT, CDR2 SNEGSKA (reference sequence). The CDR3 sequence is 13 residues long. Written as DNA, the CDR3 is TGCAGTGCCCTAGTTTCCGCCAAAAAAATTCAGTACTTC. As protein: CSALVSAKKIQYF.

This clonotype was observed many times. The DNA for the CDR3 is TGCGCCAGCAGCCCCATGGGGGAAACGAACACCGGGGAGCTGTTTTTT. This sequence encodes CASSPMGETNTGELFF. The genes are TRBV4-3 and TRBJ2-2; D may match TRBD1 or TRBD2 (5 bases each). CDR1 is LGHNA and CDR2 is YSLEER in the germline V gene. V lost 4 bases and J 0 bases, leaving 12 bases between the germline ends. The CDR3 contains 16 residues.

This clonotype was recorded many times. The rearrangement joins TRBV27 to TRBJ2-3; 7 nucleotides match TRBD1. V was clipped by 2 bases and J by 2 bases; unmatched bases: 13. The CDR3 is 18 amino acids. Germline CDR1 MNHEY, CDR2 SMNVEV (reference sequence). Written as DNA, the CDR3 is TGTGCCAGCAGTTTACTGCTAATGTCCGGGACAGCCACAGATACGCAGTATTTT. Protein: CASSLLLMSGTATDTQYF.

There are many counts of this clonotype. The chain combines TRBV20-1 with TRBJ1-1, with D unresolved. This CDR3 has 13 residues. Germline V gives CDR1 DFQATT, CDR2 SNEGSKA (reference sequence). Deletions cut 0 bases from V and 4 bases from J, with 9 bases between. This CDR3 is CSARDMAVTEAFF. CDR3 nucleotides: TGCAGTGCTAGAGATATGGCAGTCACTGAAGCTTTCTTT.

This clonotype appeared a few times. A much larger clone sits a single nucleotide away, making a read error possible. The genes are TRBV11-3 and TRBJ2-2; D remains ambiguous. Trimming took off 4 bases at V and 5 bases at J, with 5 bases between the two ends. Germline CDR1 reads SGHNT; CDR2 reads YENEEA. The CDR3 is 12 residues long. CDR3 sequence (DNA): TGTGCCAGCAGCTCTACGACCGGGGAGCTGTTTTTT. As protein: CASSSTTGELFF.

At least ten counts were recorded for this clonotype. In DNA, the CDR3 is TGTGCCAGCTCACCAGTGCTTCCCCGTTTCAATGAGCAGTTCTTC. Protein: CASSPVLPRFNEQFF. The V and J genes are TRBV18 and TRBJ2-1; D is undetermined. Germline CDR1 and CDR2: KGHSH and LQKENI. This CDR3 has 15 residues. The V end was cut by 2 bases, the J end by 6 bases, with 14 bases between.

This clonotype came up many times. This rearrangement joins TRBV12-3 or TRBV12-4 to TRBJ1-2; D is possibly TRBD1 (5 bases). The CDR3 consists of 15 residues. Deletions cut 5 bases from V and 4 bases from J, with 17 bases between. DNA of the CDR3: TGTGCCAGCAGTCCTATGAGGGGAGTAGGCTATGGCTACACCTTC. Translating it yields CASSPMRGVGYGYTF.

At least ten counts were recorded for this clonotype. V is TRBV20-1 and J is TRBJ2-3; 7 bases line up with TRBD2. V was clipped by 5 bases and J by 3 bases; unmatched bases: 8. This CDR3 contains 14 residues. The germline gives CDR1 DFQATT, CDR2 SNEGSKA (reference sequence). CDR3 protein: CSAGGGIHTDTQYF. CDR3 in DNA: TGCAGTGCTGGCGGGGGAATTCATACAGATACGCAGTATTTT.

This clonotype was detected many times. An end of the junction does not agree with germline; a read error may underlie this. The chain combines TRBV20-1 with TRBJ1-5; D is ambiguous. This CDR3 is built from 13 residues. Looked up from germline, CDR1 is DFQATT and CDR2 is SNEGSKA (reference sequence). CDR3 sequence: CSAREVVNQPQNF. The DNA of the CDR3 is TGCAGTGCTAGAGAGGTGGTAAATCAGCCCCAGAATTTT.

This clonotype was found many times. The V call is TRBV6-1, the J call TRBJ2-3; 7 nucleotides match TRBD2. This CDR3 contains 12 residues. The germline CDR1 and CDR2 sequences are MNHNS and SASEGT. V was clipped by 3 bases and J by 11 bases; unmatched bases: 5. The CDR3, as DNA: TGTGCCAGCAGTGATTGGGCGGGGGAGCAGTATTTT. Amino acids: CASSDWAGEQYF.

This clonotype has a handful of counts. The chain employs TRBV7-3 and TRBJ1-1; D possibly corresponds to TRBD1 (5 bases). Germline assignment: CDR1 SGHTA and CDR2 FQGTGA. CDR3 size: 15 residues. The V end was cut by 1 base, the J end by 10 bases, with 19 bases between. The CDR3 spells CASSLSPGAGGGAFF. CDR3 bases: TGTGCCAGCAGCTTAAGCCCCGGAGCGGGCGGGGGAGCTTTCTTT.

This clonotype came up many times. J is TRBJ1-6 and V is TRBV5-6; D possibly corresponds to TRBD1 (5 bases). The CDR3 runs to 13 residues. Germline values: CDR1 SGHDT, CDR2 YYEEEE. Trimming cost V 6 bases and J 9 bases, with 13 bases left between them. This CDR3 is CASTRGSGSPLHF. DNA for the CDR3: TGTGCCAGCACGCGGGGGTCGGGTTCACCCCTCCACTTT.

There are many counts of this clonotype. This chain joins TRBV7-9 and TRBJ2-5, with TRBD1 matching over 10 bases. Trimming took 3 bases from V and 7 from J; bases not matched to a gene: 8. Germline lookup yields CDR1 SEHNR and CDR2 FQNEAQ (reference sequence). CDR3 length: 15 residues. The CDR3 sequence: CASSFPGQGSGTQYF. The DNA for the CDR3 is TGTGCCAGCAGCTTCCCGGGACAGGGGTCCGGGACCCAGTACTTC.

By frequency in the sample, this clonotype is medium-sized. The chain has TRBV7-2 and TRBJ2-3, with 12 bases that match TRBD2. The junction had 6 bases not matched to a gene; V was cut back by 5 bases and J by 6 bases. The CDR3 contains 15 residues. Germline values: CDR1 SGHTA, CDR2 FQGNSA. The CDR3 reads CASSPWTSGADTQYF. CDR3 bases: TGTGCCAGCAGCCCTTGGACTAGCGGGGCTGATACGCAGTATTTT.

This clonotype was seen at least ten times. The chain joins TRBV7-9 to TRBJ2-7; weak D call: TRBD1 (6 bases). Germline CDR1 and CDR2: SEHNR and FQNEAQ (reference sequence). Deletions cut 4 bases from V and 4 bases from J, with 17 bases between. The CDR3 contains 15 residues. The CDR3 DNA is TGTGCCAGCAGCTCCCTGGAAGGCAGGGGTTACGAGCAGTACTTC. This sequence encodes CASSSLEGRGYEQYF.